This TCR beta chain was found in a study of OX40 agonist ivuxolimab in advanced cancers. Study-wide background: Patients in dose escalation had liver, melanoma, kidney or head and neck cancers.

Autoimmune disease history or systemic immunosuppression excluded patients. The table came from immunoSEQ multiplex PCR; TCRdb's copy has only in-frame clones and leaves some out. The sample has under 65,000 clones; more than 75% are singletons. The ends were cut back, 2 bases at V and 0 bases at J, with 8 bases in the middle. The germline CDR1 and CDR2 sequences are MDHEN and SYDVKM. The CDR3 extends over 16 amino acids. This clonotype was sampled from an adult with an advanced solid tumor such as melanoma, head and neck, liver or kidney cancer. The V and J genes are TRBV28 and TRBJ1-6; D not resolved. Sequences were derived from CD4+ or CD8+ T cells sorted from blood, sampled in a trial of the OX40 agonist ivuxolimab. The CDR3 DNA is TGTGCCAGCAGTTTACCCGCTAGCTCCTATAATTCACCCCTCCACTTT. It translates to CASSLPASSYNSPLHF. The whole variable domain, filled in from reference TRBV28 and TRBJ1-6, reads DVKVTQSSRYLVKRTGEKVFLECVQDMDHENMFWYRQDPGLGLRLIYFSYDVKMKEKGDIPEGYSVSREKKERFSLILESASTNQTSMYLCASSLPASSYNSPLHFGNGTRLTVT.